Below are 31 T cell receptor beta chains sequenced from a single sample in a study of T cells in women clearing cervical HPV infection. Clones were sequenced by immunoSEQ multiplex PCR, and TCRdb holds only the in-frame ones, with some missing. The ten top clones account for about 11%, within a sample of approximately 15,000 clones. The sample consisted of blood buffy coat. All receptors derive from a woman aged 18-69 years with a cervical HPV16 infection that either progressed to CIN3+ or cleared (not recorded which).

Regarding this clone: Read data end 3 residues before the CDR3 end; the end is taken from the germline J gene. The rearrangement uses TRBV20-1 and TRBJ2-3, with 8 bases lining up with TRBD2. The CDR3 has 15 amino acids. Germline CDR1 is DFQATT and CDR2 is SNEGSKA (reference sequence). The junction had 8 bases not matched to a gene; V was cut back by 5 bases and J by 1 base. Here the CDR3 reads CSARSISGGTDTQYF. The CDR3 DNA, read in part, is TGCAGTGCTCGATCCATTAGCGGGGGCACAGATACG.

With regard to this clone: The read ends 3 residues early relative to the CDR3; the germline J gene fills the gap. The chain uses TRBV20-1 and TRBJ1-1, with D uncertain. Germline CDR1 and CDR2: DFQATT and SNEGSKA (reference sequence). Trimming shortened V by 2 bases and J by 6 bases, and 13 bases separated the two germline ends. This CDR3 spans 13 amino acids. The sequenced CDR3 bases are TGCAGTGCTAGAAACGGGGATAGGGCTGAA. It yields the protein CSARNGDRAE. The complete CDR3 protein is CSARNGDRAEAFF.

As to this clone: The CDR3 end falls 3 residues outside the read, so it is completed with the germline J gene. Distinct nucleotide sequences in the sample also encode this CDR3. This sequence joins TRBV19 and TRBJ1-5; possibly TRBD1 for D (5 bases). CDR1 LNHDA and CDR2 SQIVND come from the germline V gene (reference sequence). V dropped 6 bases and J dropped 0 bases, with 15 bases sitting between them. There are 16 residues in the CDR3. Partial CDR3 DNA: TGTGCCAGTAGCGAACGACAACAGGCTAGCAATCAGCCC. Translation: CASSERQQASNQP. The full-length CDR3 reads as CASSERQQASNQPQHF.

The CDR3 region is CSVSEQGNYGYTF. The CDR3 DNA, read in part, is TGCAGCGTCTCCGAACAGGGTAACTATGGC. The genes are TRBV29-1 and TRBJ1-2; a possible D gene is TRBD1 (6 bases). The CDR3 end is not reached by the read, which stops 3 residues before it; the germline J gene fills it in. The CDR3 is 13 amino acids. Deletions cut 6 bases from V and 1 base from J, with 12 bases between. CDR1 is SQVTM and CDR2 is ANQGSEA in the germline V gene.

Comments on this clone: The read is 3 residues too short to cover the CDR3 end, so that end is filled in from the germline J gene. This sequence joins TRBV5-1 and TRBJ1-4, with a possible D match to TRBD1 (5 bases). This CDR3 contains 14 residues. Germline CDR1 and CDR2: SGHRS and YFSETQ. The CDR3 DNA, read in part, is TGCGCCAGCAGCTTGGCTACAGGTAGTTCACCA. It is translated as CASSLATGSSP. The CDR3 reads in full as CASSLATGSSPLFF.

A word on this clone: Read sequence stops 3 residues before the CDR3 end, and the germline J gene provides the missing end. V gene TRBV18 combines with J gene TRBJ1-5; D gene ambiguous. V lost 3 bases and J lost 8, with 14 bases in between. The CDR3 sequence is 14 residues long. Germline V gives CDR1 KGHSH, CDR2 LQKENI. CDR3 protein: CASSPQGIGEPQHF. Incomplete CDR3 DNA: TGTGCCAGCTCACCTCAAGGGATCGGGGAGCCC.

As regards this clone: The read is 3 residues too short to cover the CDR3 end, so that end is filled in from the germline J gene. The chain is built from TRBV7-6 and TRBJ1-2, with D tentatively TRBD1 (5 bases). This CDR3 has 14 residues. Germline assignment: CDR1 SGHVS and CDR2 FNYEAQ. CDR3 amino acids: CASSLPSGGDTYTF. The CDR3 DNA, read in part, is TGTGCCAGCAGCTTACCTAGCGGGGGAGATACC.

Considering frequency, this clone is medium-sized (0.01 to 0.1%). Coverage ceases 3 residues before the CDR3 finishes, and the germline J gene fills in the end. V is TRBV7-9 and J is TRBJ2-2, with D perhaps matching TRBD2 (5 bases). V dropped 0 bases and J dropped 6 bases, with 11 bases sitting between them. The CDR3 is 15 residues long. Looked up from germline, CDR1 is SEHNR and CDR2 is FQNEAQ (reference sequence). CDR3: CASSLAYQRAGELFF. CDR3 bases read: TGTGCCAGCAGCTTAGCGTACCAGAGGGCCGGGGAG.

As concerns this clone: The read comes to an end 3 residues before the CDR3 does, leaving the germline J gene to fill in the end. The chain carries TRBV4-1 and TRBJ1-3; D is uncertain. Between the trimmed V and J ends, which lost 2 bases and 0 bases, there was a span of 8 bases. Germline V gene sequence: CDR1 MGHRA, CDR2 YSYEKL. This CDR3 spans 15 amino acids. The sequenced CDR3 bases are TGCGCCAGCAGCCAACCCACCGGCTCTGGAAACACC. This encodes CASSQPTGSGNT. The entire CDR3 protein is CASSQPTGSGNTIYF.

In the case of this clone: The read ends 3 residues shy of where the CDR3 ends; the end is completed using the germline J gene. J is TRBJ2-1 and V is TRBV5-1, with D possibly matching TRBD1 (6 bases). The CDR3 runs to 16 residues. Trimming pared 0 bases from V and 7 bases from J, leaving 17 bases between. Per the germline V gene, CDR1 is SGHRS and CDR2 is YFSETQ. The covered CDR3 bases are TGCGCCAGCAGCTTGGAGGGGCAGGGAAGGGGGAATGAG. Its translation is CASSLEGQGRGNE. The complete CDR3 reads CASSLEGQGRGNEQFF.

Comments on this clone: The CDR3 end is not reached by the read, which stops 3 residues before it; the germline J gene fills it in. The genes are TRBV20-1 and TRBJ2-3; tentative D call: TRBD2 (6 bases). Per the germline V gene, CDR1 is DFQATT and CDR2 is SNEGSKA (reference sequence). CDR3 length: 16 residues. The covered CDR3 bases are TGCAGTGCTAGAGATCTGGGGCGGGGAACGAATCAGCCG. This sequence encodes CSARDLGRGTNQP. From start to end, the CDR3 is CSARDLGRGTNQPQYF.

Remarks on this clone: The DNA ends 3 residues before the CDR3 does, and the rest of the CDR3 is filled in from the germline J gene. V usage is TRBV13 and J usage is TRBJ1-5, with a tentative D call TRBD1 (6 bases). This CDR3 has 14 amino acids. From germline, CDR1 is PRHDT and CDR2 FYEKMQ (reference sequence). Deletions cut 5 bases from V and 5 bases from J, with 13 bases between. The sequenced part of the CDR3 DNA is TGTGCCAGCAGCACGAGGGGGGGCCATCAGCCC. Its protein is CASSTRGGHQP. The complete CDR3 protein is CASSTRGGHQPQHF.

To note about this clone: The read is 3 residues too short to cover the CDR3 end, so that end is filled in from the germline J gene. The rearrangement uses TRBV18 and TRBJ2-2, with D possibly matching TRBD1 (6 bases). The CDR3 has 17 residues. The germline V and J ends were trimmed by 0 bases and 2 bases, with 13 bases remaining between them. In germline, CDR1 is KGHSH, CDR2 LQKENI. CDR3 bases read: TGTGCCAGCTCACCACCACCAGGGGTCGTTAACACCGGGGAG. Translated: CASSPPPGVVNTGE. The entire CDR3 sequence reads CASSPPPGVVNTGELFF.

Note on this clone: The observed sequence ends 3 residues before the CDR3 terminus, with the missing tail filled in from the germline J gene. The J gene is TRBJ2-1, the V gene TRBV6-2 or TRBV6-3; 12 bases fit TRBD2. This CDR3 spans 16 amino acids. The V gene end was trimmed by 5 bases and the J gene end by 0 bases; junction bases not matched to a gene: 2. Germline assignment: CDR1 MNHEY and CDR2 SVGEGT. Partial CDR3 DNA: TGTGCCAGCAGTACACTAGCGGGAGGCTCCTACAATGAG. As protein: CASSTLAGGSYNE. The complete CDR3 sequence is CASSTLAGGSYNEQFF.

The CDR3 DNA, read in part, is TGTGCCAGTAGTTACAGGGGGCGCGAGACG. Its protein is CASSYRGRET. The whole CDR3 region reads CASSYRGRETQYF. The chain joins TRBV19 to TRBJ2-3; 9 nucleotides match TRBD1. The CDR3 is cut off 3 residues early in the read; its end comes from the germline J gene. The germline V gene encodes CDR1 LNHDA and CDR2 SQIVND (reference sequence). CDR3 length: 13 residues.

Comments on this clone: Read data end 3 residues before the CDR3 end; the end is taken from the germline J gene. The gene calls are TRBV9 and TRBJ2-2; perhaps TRBD1 as D (5 bases). V was trimmed by 0 bases and J by 5 bases, leaving 11 bases between them. The germline CDR1 and CDR2 sequences are SGDLS and YYNGEE. The CDR3 is made up of 15 amino acids. The DNA read from the CDR3 is TGTGCCAGCAGCGTAGATCTAGGGGTAACCGGGGAG. Translation: CASSVDLGVTGE. The full-length CDR3 reads as CASSVDLGVTGELFF. The variable domain in full, with the rest retrieved from reference TRBV9 and TRBJ2-2, is DSGVTQTPKHLITATGQRVTLRCSPRSGDLSVYWYQQSLDQGLQFLIQYYNGEERAKGNILERFSAQQFPDLHSELNLSSLELGDSALYFCASSVDLGVTGELFFGEGSRLTVL.

Points on this clone: The DNA ends 3 residues before the CDR3 does, and the rest of the CDR3 is filled in from the germline J gene. The chain is built from TRBV11-2 and TRBJ1-2; TRBD1 might be the D (5 bases). This CDR3 is 13 amino acids long. Germline CDR1 is SGHAT and CDR2 is FQNNGV. V was clipped by 3 bases and J by 7 bases, with 12 bases between them. This CDR3 is CASSLSQGSGYTF. CDR3 bases read: TGTGCCAGCAGCTTGTCTCAGGGCTCTGGC.

With regard to this clone: The read gets to within 3 residues of the CDR3 end, and the germline J gene fills in the rest. V gene TRBV25-1 combines with J gene TRBJ1-2; D is unclear. Germline values: CDR1 MGHDK, CDR2 SYGVNS. The CDR3 sequence is 15 residues long. V was trimmed by 3 bases and J by 3 bases, leaving 14 bases between them. The CDR3 spells CASSEPTRGDYGYTF. The covered CDR3 bases are TGTGCCAGCAGTGAGCCGACACGCGGGGACTATGGC.

The CDR3 protein is CASSLAGGTDTQYF. CDR3 DNA, as far as it was read: TGTGCCAGCAGCTTAGCGGGGGGCACAGATACG. J is TRBJ2-3 and V is TRBV7-3; 7 positions match TRBD2. Read coverage stops 3 residues before the CDR3 terminus; the germline J gene supplies the remainder. Trimming took 2 bases from V and 1 from J; bases not matched to a gene: 0. The length of the CDR3 is 14 residues. Germline V CDR1 and CDR2: SGHTA, FQGTGA.

Note on this clone: The read terminates 3 residues ahead of where the CDR3 ends, so the germline J gene completes it. The sample has other DNA sequences that encode this CDR3 too. The chain has TRBV5-1 and TRBJ1-2; 9 bases match TRBD1. The CDR3 is 15 residues long. J lost 2 bases, V lost 4 bases, and 6 bases had no gene match. Looked up from germline, CDR1 is SGHRS and CDR2 is YFSETQ. Incomplete CDR3 DNA: TGCGCCAGCAGCACCTCCGGGACAGGGAACTATGGC. Its translation: CASSTSGTGNYG. The CDR3, in full, reads CASSTSGTGNYGYTF.

This clone is medium-sized by frequency. The junction shows a germline mismatch at one end, possibly a read error. Read data end 3 residues before the CDR3 end; the end is taken from the germline J gene. The chain joins TRBV7-7 to TRBJ2-5; 8 nucleotides line up with TRBD2. CDR3 length: 14 residues. Germline CDR1 reads SSHAT; CDR2 reads FNYEAQ (reference sequence). The CDR3 DNA, read in part, is TGTGCTAGCAGCTTAGGGCTAGCGGGAGAGACC. It encodes CASSLGLAGET. In full, the CDR3 is CASSLGLAGETQYF.

Regarding this clone: Coverage ceases 3 residues before the CDR3 finishes, and the germline J gene fills in the end. This chain joins TRBV19 and TRBJ1-2; tentatively, D is TRBD1 (6 bases). The CDR3 covers 15 residues. The germline V gene encodes CDR1 LNHDA and CDR2 SQIVND (reference sequence). V gave up 5 bases and J gave up 2 bases, with 15 bases separating them. CDR3 DNA, as far as it was read: TGTGCCAGTAGTCCGCGCAGGGGTTTGAACTATGGC. As protein: CASSPRRGLNYG. The full CDR3 protein reads CASSPRRGLNYGYTF.

The CDR3 loop reads CSLIPGQGYQAFF. The CDR3 bases that were read are TGCAGTCTGATACCGGGACAGGGTTATCAA. The chain carries TRBV20-1 and TRBJ1-1, with 9 bases lining up with TRBD1. Read data end 3 residues before the CDR3 end; the end is taken from the germline J gene. CDR3 size: 13 residues. The V gene's germline CDR1 is DFQATT and CDR2 SNEGSKA (reference sequence).

As for this clone: The CDR3 end falls 3 residues outside the read, so it is completed with the germline J gene. This chain links TRBV30 with TRBJ1-3, with 7 bases aligning to TRBD1. Germline assignment: CDR1 GTSNPN and CDR2 SVGIG (reference sequence). The CDR3 is 14 residues long. The V gene end was trimmed by 3 bases and the J gene end by 0 bases; junction bases not matched to a gene: 2. CDR3 sequence: CAWRGDSSGNTIYF. Partial CDR3 DNA: TGTGCCTGGAGGGGGGACAGCTCTGGAAACACC.

A word on this clone: The read is 3 residues too short to cover the CDR3 end, so that end is filled in from the germline J gene. The same CDR3 also results from other DNA sequences found in this sample. The chain combines TRBV7-9 with TRBJ1-3; D is uncertain. The V and J ends lost 5 bases and 0 bases respectively, with 11 bases between them. The CDR3 consists of 15 residues. Looked up from germline, CDR1 is SEHNR and CDR2 is FQNEAQ (reference sequence). CDR3 DNA, as far as it was read: TGTGCCAGCAGCCCGGGGAGTCTCTCTGGAAACACC. It encodes CASSPGSLSGNT. The complete CDR3 protein is CASSPGSLSGNTIYF.

As for this clone: The read halts 3 residues ahead of the CDR3 end, with the missing end drawn from the germline J gene. The chain uses TRBV4-1 and TRBJ1-5, with TRBD1 matching over 9 bases. The CDR3 length is 18 residues. The V and J ends lost 2 bases and 2 bases, in that order; junction bases with no gene match: 10. From germline, CDR1 is MGHRA and CDR2 YSYEKL. CDR3 bases read: TGCGCCAGCAGCCAATCCGGGACAGGGCGGTTTCGCAATCAGCCC. It translates to CASSQSGTGRFRNQP. The whole CDR3 sequence is CASSQSGTGRFRNQPQHF.

Comment on this clone: The read stops 3 residues short of the end of the CDR3; the missing end is completed from the germline J gene. This rearrangement joins TRBV2 to TRBJ1-2, with 9 bases aligning to TRBD1. Germline V gene lookup returns CDR1 SNHLY and CDR2 FYNNEI. The CDR3 spans 12 residues. Partial CDR3 DNA: TGTGCCAGCAGTGGACAGGGGGATACC. As protein: CASSGQGDT. The complete CDR3 protein is CASSGQGDTYTF. Filled out from reference TRBV2 and TRBJ1-2, the complete variable domain reads EPEVTQTPSHQVTQMGQEVILRCVPISNHLYFYWYRQILGQKVEFLVSFYNNEISEKSEIFDDQFSVERPDGSNFTLKIRSTKLEDSAMYFCASSGQGDTYTFGSGTRLTVV.

Remarks on this clone: A read error may account for a junction end that differs from germline. CDR3 region: CASSQDLGQGQPQYF. The sequenced CDR3 bases are TGCGCCAGCAGCCAAGATCTCGGACAGGGTCAGCCG. V gene TRBV4-2 combines with J gene TRBJ2-3, with 8 bases fitting TRBD1. The CDR3 extends 3 residues past the end of the read, so its final part is completed from the germline J gene. Germline V gene data show CDR1 as LGHNA and CDR2 as YNFKEQ. The CDR3 extends over 15 amino acids.

The sequenced CDR3 bases are TGCAGTGCAAAAGGGACACTTCAAGAGACC. This gives the protein CSAKGTLQET. The entire CDR3 is CSAKGTLQETQYF. The rearrangement uses TRBV20-1 and TRBJ2-5, with a weak D call TRBD1 (6 bases). The CDR3 end is not reached by the read, which stops 3 residues before it; the germline J gene fills it in. Trimming left V 6 bases short and J 2 bases short, with 13 bases between. Germline V gene data show CDR1 as DFQATT and CDR2 as SNEGSKA (reference sequence). The CDR3 covers 13 residues.

As concerns this clone: The read is 3 residues too short to cover the CDR3 end, so that end is filled in from the germline J gene. This chain connects TRBV7-2 to TRBJ2-5, with 7 bases identical to TRBD1. The CDR3 runs 15 residues. V shed 2 bases and J 5 bases; nucleotides not matched to a gene: 8. CDR1 is SGHTA, CDR2 FQGNSA, per germline. The CDR3 reads CASSLFQGVGETQYF. The covered CDR3 bases are TGTGCCAGCAGCTTATTCCAGGGGGTGGGGGAGACC.

A note on this clone: The sequenced fragment ends 3 residues before the CDR3 boundary, so the rest is inferred from the germline J gene. Other DNA sequences in the sample encode the same CDR3. The chain couples TRBV23-1 to TRBJ1-3, with D unclear. TRBV23-1 is an ORF for which the function is uncertain. V shed 8 bases and J shed 8 bases, with 13 bases lying between them. CDR3 length: 12 amino acids. The part of the CDR3 DNA that was read is TGCGCCAGCGTGTTCCCGGGTCACACC. It codes for CASVFPGHT. The full CDR3 protein reads CASVFPGHTIYF.